The 29 T cell receptor beta chains reported below all come from one sample, sequenced in a study of Ad26.COV2.S vaccination and SARS-CoV-2 variants. Sequenced by immunoSEQ multiplex PCR; TCRdb stores in-frame clones only, minus some. The table lists 330,000 or so clones, about 90% of them singletons. Treatment: approximately 18 received Ad26.COV2.S at low or high dose, single or two shots; 5 received placebo; per-sample allocation not given. The samples date from day 63 after the first vaccine or placebo injection. The sequencing used peripheral blood, collected in a trial of Ad26.COV2.S vaccine versus placebo. The receptor source for this set is a person aged 18-65 years who received the Ad26.COV2.S COVID-19 vaccine or a placebo.

This clone was counted between two and nine times. This chain links TRBV24-1 with TRBJ1-1, with TRBD1 matching over 12 bases. The CDR3 has 19 amino acids. The germline V gene has CDR1 KGHDR and CDR2 SFDVKD. The V segment lost 3 bases and the J segment 5 bases; nucleotides outside the gene matches: 15. The CDR3 DNA reads as TGTGCCACCAGTGATGATAAAGCCGGGACAGGGGGCCTTACGACTGAAGCTTTCTTT. It translates to CATSDDKAGTGGLTTEAFF.

This rearrangement joins TRBV7-9 to TRBJ2-1, with D uncertain. Germline CDR1 and CDR2: SEHNR and FQNEAQ (reference sequence). V lost 2 bases to trimming and J lost 6 bases, with 11 bases between them. The CDR3 loop spans 14 amino acids. CDR3: CASSLSPALNEQFF. The CDR3 bases are TGTGCCAGCAGCTTAAGCCCAGCTCTCAATGAGCAGTTCTTC.

The chain carries TRBV6-5 and TRBJ1-1; no clear D. CDR1 is MNHEY and CDR2 is SVGAGI in the germline V gene. The CDR3 extends over 11 amino acids. Trimming removed 6 bases at V and 8 bases at J, with 10 bases between. For the CDR3, the DNA is TGTGCCAGCAGGGGAGGGCCGGAAGCTTTCTTT. It codes for CASRGGPEAFF.

The V gene is TRBV7-8, the J gene TRBJ1-1; TRBD1 agrees at 8 bases. J gave up 4 bases and V 4 bases, and 11 bases lay outside the gene matches. Germline CDR1 is SGHVS and CDR2 is FQNEAQ. This CDR3 is 16 amino acids long. The chain's CDR3 is CASSSQDRVKGTEAFF. The CDR3 DNA is TGTGCCAGCAGCTCACAGGACAGGGTCAAAGGCACTGAAGCTTTCTTT. The variable domain in full, with the rest retrieved from reference TRBV7-8 and TRBJ1-1, is GAGVSQSPRYKVAKRGQDVALRCDPISGHVSLFWYQQALGQGPEFLTYFQNEAQLDKSGLPSDRFFAERPEGSVSTLKIQRTQQEDSAVYLCASSSQDRVKGTEAFFGQGTRLTVV.

The chain has TRBV5-6 and TRBJ2-1, with D hard to call. CDR3 size: 12 residues. The ends were cut back, 5 bases at V and 9 bases at J, with 12 bases in the middle. CDR1 is SGHDT and CDR2 is YYEEEE in the germline V gene. CDR3 sequence (DNA): TGTGCCAGCAGTCTGGGTTTGGGTGAGCAGTTCTTC. Protein: CASSLGLGEQFF.

The chain couples TRBV18 to TRBJ1-2, with TRBD1 matching 8 bases. The CDR3 is 15 residues long. V lost 3 bases to trimming and J lost 6 bases; unmatched junction nucleotides: 9. Germline V gene data show CDR1 as KGHSH and CDR2 as LQKENI. The chain's CDR3 is CASSPEMDRVNGYTF. The CDR3 DNA reads as TGTGCCAGCTCACCTGAGATGGACAGGGTAAATGGCTACACCTTC. The whole variable domain, remainder taken from reference TRBV18 and TRBJ1-2, is NAGVMQNPRHLVRRRGQEARLRCSPMKGHSHVYWYRQLPEEGLKFMVYLQKENIIDESGMPKERFSAEFPKEGPSILRIQQVVRGDSAAYFCASSPEMDRVNGYTFGSGTRLTVV.

This chain joins TRBV5-4 and TRBJ1-2; TRBD1 might be the D (5 bases). Deletions cut 3 bases from V and 13 bases from J, with 19 bases between. The CDR3 is 13 residues long. From germline, CDR1 is SGHNT and CDR2 YYREEE (reference sequence). CDR3 sequence: CASSYRDGRSATF. The CDR3 DNA is TGTGCCAGCAGCTACCGGGACGGCCGTTCTGCCACCTTC.

V and J are TRBV5-1 and TRBJ1-3, with D unclear. The ends were cut back, 4 bases at V and 0 bases at J, with 11 bases in the middle. There are 15 residues in the CDR3. CDR1 is SGHRS, CDR2 YFSETQ, per germline. The CDR3 spells CASSRAQSSGNTIYF. Here the CDR3 DNA reads TGCGCCAGCAGCCGCGCTCAGAGCTCTGGAAACACCATATATTTT.

This clone has a handful of counts. The chain is built from TRBV11-2 and TRBJ2-7; the match to TRBD2 covers 12 bases. This CDR3 is built from 16 residues. After removal of 4 bases from V and 2 bases from J, the junction contained 6 bases not matched to a gene. CDR1 is SGHAT and CDR2 is FQNNGV in the germline V gene. CDR3 bases: TGTGCCAGCAGCTCCGGGACTAGCGGGTTAACCTACGAGCAGTACTTC. Translation gives CASSSGTSGLTYEQYF.

This chain joins TRBV19 and TRBJ2-2; unclear D gene. Germline CDR1 and CDR2: LNHDA and SQIVND (reference sequence). Trimming took 7 bases from V and 3 from J, leaving 18 bases between them. The CDR3 totals 16 residues. The CDR3 sequence: CASTSRSPSDTGELFF. CDR3 nucleotides: TGTGCCAGTACTTCGAGGTCCCCCTCGGACACCGGGGAGCTGTTTTTT.

The chain joins TRBV6-2 or TRBV6-3 to TRBJ1-1, with a possible D match to TRBD1 (6 bases). The V gene's germline CDR1 is MNHEY and CDR2 SVGEGT. The CDR3 totals 17 residues. V lost 2 bases, J lost 4 bases, and 20 bases lay in between. CDR3 nucleotides: TGTGCCAGCAGTTACCCCTTCAAGCCCCAGGGGAGCACTGAAGCTTTCTTT. Protein product: CASSYPFKPQGSTEAFF.

This sequence joins TRBV6-2 or TRBV6-3 and TRBJ1-2; 10 positions match TRBD1. Germline lookup yields CDR1 MNHEY and CDR2 SVGEGT. V dropped 5 bases and J dropped 2; count of bases not matched to a gene: 8. This CDR3 contains 16 residues. CDR3 amino acids: CASSPWTGGLNYGYTF. The DNA of the CDR3 is TGTGCCAGCAGTCCCTGGACAGGGGGTCTGAACTATGGCTACACCTTC.

The CDR3 region is CASSLETGHQPQHF. In DNA form, the CDR3 reads TGTGCCAGCAGCTTAGAGACAGGTCATCAGCCCCAGCATTTT. V usage is TRBV7-2 and J usage is TRBJ1-5; D may be TRBD1 (6 bases). Between the trimmed V and J ends, which lost 1 base and 5 bases, there was a span of 9 bases. Per germline, CDR1 SGHTA and CDR2 FQGNSA. This CDR3 is built from 14 residues.

The chain has TRBV13 and TRBJ2-5; 8 nucleotides align to TRBD2. CDR1 and CDR2 from the germline V gene are PRHDT and FYEKMQ (reference sequence). CDR3 size: 15 residues. Losses at the gene ends were 7 bases for V and 0 bases for J; bases not matched to a gene: 7. In DNA form, the CDR3 reads TGTGCCAGCACCCTGACTAGCGCGTACCAAGAGACCCAGTACTTC. Translated, it gives CASTLTSAYQETQYF.

The chain couples TRBV19 to TRBJ1-1; D may be TRBD1 (5 bases). This CDR3 has 15 amino acids. Germline assignment: CDR1 LNHDA and CDR2 SQIVND (reference sequence). Trimming took off 1 base at V and 1 base at J, with 10 bases between the two ends. The CDR3 spells CASSIAGRKNTEAFF. The CDR3 DNA reads TGTGCCAGTAGTATAGCAGGGAGGAAGAACACTGAAGCTTTCTTT.

V usage is TRBV6-6 and J usage is TRBJ1-1, with D uncertain. The CDR3 is 15 amino acids. V gave up 6 bases and J gave up 0 bases, with 14 bases separating them. Germline values: CDR1 MNHNY, CDR2 SVGAGI (reference sequence). DNA of the CDR3: TGTGCCAGCAGCCTCGACGGGTTTCTGAACACTGAAGCTTTCTTT. Translated, it gives CASSLDGFLNTEAFF.

The sample holds one count of this clone. The CDR3 region is CASSLVPPRETNTEAFF. CDR3 DNA sequence: TGTGCCAGCAGCTTAGTACCCCCCAGGGAGACGAACACTGAAGCTTTCTTT. The V and J genes are TRBV7-9 and TRBJ1-1; TRBD1 might be the D (5 bases). The CDR3 is 17 residues long. The V gene's germline CDR1 is SEHNR and CDR2 FQNEAQ (reference sequence). V lost 1 base and J lost 1, with 16 bases in between.

The J gene is TRBJ2-5, the V gene TRBV11-2; TRBD2 is a possible D gene (5 bases). The germline V and J ends were trimmed by 4 bases and 1 base, with 10 bases remaining between them. This CDR3 is built from 14 residues. Germline V gene sequence: CDR1 SGHAT, CDR2 FQNNGV. CDR3 sequence (DNA): TGTGCCAGCAGCTCAACCCGGGGCCAAGAGACCCAGTACTTC. This translates into CASSSTRGQETQYF.

As for this clone: Distinct nucleotide sequences in the sample also encode this CDR3. The V call is TRBV19, the J call TRBJ1-1, with 8 nucleotides matching TRBD1. The CDR3 length is 13 residues. Germline trimming cut 5 bases from V and 1 base from J; bases unmatched to any gene: 0. The germline gives CDR1 LNHDA, CDR2 SQIVND (reference sequence). The CDR3 region has the DNA TGTGCCAGTAGTGACAGGGGGAACACTGAAGCTTTCTTT. This gives the protein CASSDRGNTEAFF.

J is TRBJ1-5 and V is TRBV4-3; D ambiguous. Germline lookup yields CDR1 LGHNA and CDR2 YSLEER. V was pared by 0 bases and J by 5 bases, with 11 bases between. The CDR3 covers 15 residues. CDR3 bases: TGCGCCAGCAGCCAAGACCGTGCGTCGGATCAGCCCCAGCATTTT. This gives the protein CASSQDRASDQPQHF.

The chain has TRBV5-6 and TRBJ2-5; tentatively, D is TRBD2 (5 bases). CDR1 is SGHDT, CDR2 YYEEEE, per germline. This CDR3 region has 13 residues. V lost 4 bases and J lost 0, with 7 bases in between. The CDR3 bases are TGTGCCAGCAGCCGGGGATACCAAGAGACCCAGTACTTC. Its translation: CASSRGYQETQYF.

The CDR3 DNA reads TGTGCCAGCAGTTACCGGGCAATGAACACCGGGGAGCTGTTTTTT. Its translation: CASSYRAMNTGELFF. The rearrangement links TRBV6-5 to TRBJ2-2, with D uncertain. The germline V and J ends were trimmed by 2 bases and 1 base, with 8 bases remaining between them. The germline CDR1 and CDR2 sequences are MNHEY and SVGAGI. The CDR3 has 15 residues.

This clone was detected only a few times. V usage is TRBV6-2 or TRBV6-3 and J usage is TRBJ1-1; no clear D gene. The V end lost 6 bases, the J end lost 1 base, and 12 bases lay between the germline ends. This CDR3 is 14 amino acids long. From germline, CDR1 is MNHEY and CDR2 SVGEGT. CDR3 coding DNA: TGTGCCAGCAGCTCCCCGGTTACGAACACTGAAGCTTTCTTT. Its translation: CASSSPVTNTEAFF.

J is TRBJ2-3 and V is TRBV7-2; 9 bases are shared with TRBD2. From germline, CDR1 is SGHTA and CDR2 FQGNSA. The CDR3 covers 15 residues. J was trimmed by 7 bases and V by 5 bases; bases with no gene match: 10. CDR3 sequence: CASSPGLAGMYTQYF. CDR3 in DNA: TGTGCCAGCAGCCCCGGGCTAGCGGGAATGTATACGCAGTATTTT.

The V and J genes are TRBV28 and TRBJ2-3; tentative D call: TRBD1 (6 bases). Trimming pared 8 bases from V and 0 bases from J, leaving 12 bases between. The V gene's germline CDR1 is MDHEN and CDR2 SYDVKM. The length of the CDR3 is 14 residues. CDR3 bases: TGTGCCAGCGCCCGGACAGTTAGCACAGATACGCAGTATTTT. Amino acid sequence: CASARTVSTDTQYF.

The rearrangement links TRBV4-3 to TRBJ2-1; no clear D gene. The CDR3 has 16 amino acids. The ends were cut back, 1 base at V and 8 bases at J, with 18 bases in the middle. CDR1 is LGHNA, CDR2 YSLEER, per germline. The CDR3 nucleotides are TGCGCCAGCAGCCAAGTTGTAGGGCCGCTAAACGATGAGCAGTTCTTC. This gives the protein CASSQVVGPLNDEQFF.

The chain recombines TRBV28 with TRBJ1-1, with D uncertain. Trimming cost V 2 bases and J 0 bases, with 7 bases left between them. From germline, CDR1 is MDHEN and CDR2 SYDVKM. There are 14 residues in the CDR3. DNA for the CDR3: TGTGCCAGCAGTTTAGTCCAGTTGAACACTGAAGCTTTCTTT. This sequence encodes CASSLVQLNTEAFF. Full variable domain (rest looked up from reference TRBV28 and TRBJ1-1): DVKVTQSSRYLVKRTGEKVFLECVQDMDHENMFWYRQDPGLGLRLIYFSYDVKMKEKGDIPEGYSVSREKKERFSLILESASTNQTSMYLCASSLVQLNTEAFFGQGTRLTVV.

The rearrangement uses TRBV4-3 and TRBJ1-2; no definite D call. With 2 bases removed from V and 7 bases from J, the gap between germline ends came to 14 bases. The CDR3 runs to 14 residues. Germline-derived CDR1 and CDR2 are LGHNA and YSLEER. CDR3: CASSQREKGGGYTF. The DNA of the CDR3 is TGCGCCAGCAGCCAACGAGAGAAGGGAGGTGGCTACACCTTC.

CDR3 sequence (DNA): TGTGCCAGCTCCCCAGGGGTGGCTGGAAACACCATATATTTT. Translation gives CASSPGVAGNTIYF. The chain has TRBV9 and TRBJ1-3, with D possibly TRBD1 on 6 matching bases. The V gene lost 7 bases and the J gene lost 2 bases, with 13 bases spanning the gap. This CDR3 contains 14 residues. CDR1 is SGDLS and CDR2 is YYNGEE in the germline V gene.